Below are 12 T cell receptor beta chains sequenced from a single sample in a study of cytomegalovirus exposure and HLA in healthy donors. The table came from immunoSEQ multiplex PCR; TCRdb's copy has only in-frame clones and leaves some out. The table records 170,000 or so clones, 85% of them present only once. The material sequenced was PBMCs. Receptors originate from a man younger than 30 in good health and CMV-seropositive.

The CDR3 region has the DNA TGTGCCAGCAGCGCGGACGGAGCGGGGGGCTCCGAGCAGTACTTC. Its translation: CASSADGAGGSEQYF. The chain links TRBV5-6 to TRBJ2-7, with 9 bases that match TRBD2. V dropped 4 bases and J dropped 6; count of bases not matched to a gene: 11. CDR3 size: 15 residues. Germline V gene sequence: CDR1 SGHDT, CDR2 YYEEEE. Based on the CDR3 plus reference TRBV5-6 and TRBJ2-7, the full variable domain is DAGVTQSPTHLIKTRGQQVTLRCSPKSGHDTVSWYQQALGQGPQFIFQYYEEEERQRGNFPDRFSGHQFPNYSSELNVNALLLGDSALYLCASSADGAGGSEQYFGPGTRLTVT.

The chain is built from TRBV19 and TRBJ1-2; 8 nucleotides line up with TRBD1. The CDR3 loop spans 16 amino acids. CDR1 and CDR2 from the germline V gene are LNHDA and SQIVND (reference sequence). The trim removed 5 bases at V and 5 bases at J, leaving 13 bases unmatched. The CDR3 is CASSVFNYGQGYGYTF. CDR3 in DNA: TGTGCCAGTAGTGTCTTTAACTATGGACAGGGTTATGGCTACACCTTC.

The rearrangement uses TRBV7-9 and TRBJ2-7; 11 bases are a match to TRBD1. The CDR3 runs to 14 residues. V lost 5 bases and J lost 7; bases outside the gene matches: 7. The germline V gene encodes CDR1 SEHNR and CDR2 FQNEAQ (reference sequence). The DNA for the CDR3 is TGTGCCAGCAGCGACTCCGGGACAGGGGGAGAGCAGTACTTC. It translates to CASSDSGTGGEQYF.

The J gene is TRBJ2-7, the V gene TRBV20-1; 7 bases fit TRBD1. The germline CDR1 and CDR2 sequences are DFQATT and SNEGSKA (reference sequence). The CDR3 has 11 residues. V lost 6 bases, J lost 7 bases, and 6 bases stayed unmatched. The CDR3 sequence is CSAGQKGEQYF. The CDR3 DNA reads TGCAGTGCGGGACAGAAAGGGGAGCAGTACTTC.

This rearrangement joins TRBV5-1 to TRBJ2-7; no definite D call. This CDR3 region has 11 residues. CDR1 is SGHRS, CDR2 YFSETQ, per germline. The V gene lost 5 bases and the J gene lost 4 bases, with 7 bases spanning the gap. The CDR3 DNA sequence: TGCGCCAGCAGTTTAGATTACGAGCAGTACTTC. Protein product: CASSLDYEQYF.

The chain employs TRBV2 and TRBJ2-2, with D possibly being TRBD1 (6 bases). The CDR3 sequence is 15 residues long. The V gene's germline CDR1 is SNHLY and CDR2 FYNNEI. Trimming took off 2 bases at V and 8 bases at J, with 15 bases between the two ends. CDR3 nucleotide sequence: TGTGCCAGCAGTGAAATAATCAGGGGCCGGGGGGAGCTGTTTTTT. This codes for CASSEIIRGRGELFF.

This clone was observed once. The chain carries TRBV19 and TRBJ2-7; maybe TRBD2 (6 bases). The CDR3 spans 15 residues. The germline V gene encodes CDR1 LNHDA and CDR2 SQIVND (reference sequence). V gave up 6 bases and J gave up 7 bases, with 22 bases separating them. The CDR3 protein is CASSAGYRNSWEQYF. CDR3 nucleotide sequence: TGTGCCAGTAGCGCGGGATATCGGAATTCCTGGGAGCAGTACTTC.

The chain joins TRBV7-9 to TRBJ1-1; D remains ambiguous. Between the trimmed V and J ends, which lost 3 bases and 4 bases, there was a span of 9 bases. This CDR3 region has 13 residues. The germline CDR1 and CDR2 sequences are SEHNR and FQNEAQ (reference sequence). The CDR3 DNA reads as TGTGCCAGCAGCTTGGTGCTAAGCACTGAAGCTTTCTTT. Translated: CASSLVLSTEAFF. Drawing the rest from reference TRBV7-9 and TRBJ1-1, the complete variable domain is DTGVSQNPRHKITKRGQNVTFRCDPISEHNRLYWYRQTLGQGPEFLTYFQNEAQLEKSRLLSDRFSAERPKGSFSTLEIQRTEQGDSAMYLCASSLVLSTEAFFGQGTRLTVV.

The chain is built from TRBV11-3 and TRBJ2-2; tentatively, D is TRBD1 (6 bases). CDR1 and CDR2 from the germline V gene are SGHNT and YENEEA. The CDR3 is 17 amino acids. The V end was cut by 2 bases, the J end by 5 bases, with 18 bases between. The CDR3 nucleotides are TGTGCCAGCAGCTTACCCATGGACAGCCCGGGGACCGGGGAGCTGTTTTTT. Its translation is CASSLPMDSPGTGELFF.

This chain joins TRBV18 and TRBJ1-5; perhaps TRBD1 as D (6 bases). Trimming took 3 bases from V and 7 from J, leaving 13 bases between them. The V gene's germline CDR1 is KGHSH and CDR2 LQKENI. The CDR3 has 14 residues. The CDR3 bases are TGTGCCAGCTCACCGAACGGGGGGGCACAGCCCCAGCATTTT. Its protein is CASSPNGGAQPQHF.

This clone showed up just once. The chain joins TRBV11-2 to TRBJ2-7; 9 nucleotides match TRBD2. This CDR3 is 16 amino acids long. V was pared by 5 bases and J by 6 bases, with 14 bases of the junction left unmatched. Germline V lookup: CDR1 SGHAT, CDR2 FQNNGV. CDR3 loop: CASSPSGGGGASEQYF. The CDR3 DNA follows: TGTGCCAGCAGCCCGTCGGGGGGCGGGGGGGCCTCCGAGCAGTACTTC.

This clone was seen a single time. CDR3 coding DNA: TGTGCCAGCAGCCGACAGGGCTCCTACGAGCAGTACTTC. Its protein product is CASSRQGSYEQYF. The chain uses TRBV7-9 and TRBJ2-7, with 7 bases aligning to TRBD1. CDR1 is SEHNR, CDR2 FQNEAQ, per germline (reference sequence). CDR3 size: 13 residues. J lost 0 bases, V lost 5 bases, and 1 base had no gene match.